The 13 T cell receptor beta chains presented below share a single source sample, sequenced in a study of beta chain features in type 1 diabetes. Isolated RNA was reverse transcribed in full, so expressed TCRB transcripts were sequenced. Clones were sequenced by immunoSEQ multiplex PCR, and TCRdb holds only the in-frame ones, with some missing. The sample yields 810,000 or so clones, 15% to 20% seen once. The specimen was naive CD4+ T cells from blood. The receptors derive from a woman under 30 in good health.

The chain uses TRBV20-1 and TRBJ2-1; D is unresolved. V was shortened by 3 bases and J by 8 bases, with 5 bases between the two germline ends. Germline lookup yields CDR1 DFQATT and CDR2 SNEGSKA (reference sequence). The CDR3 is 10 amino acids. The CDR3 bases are TGCAGTGCTAGTACCCATGAGCAGTTCTTC. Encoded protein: CSASTHEQFF.

The CDR3 region has the DNA TGTGCCAGCAGTTTAGAGCGGGATACGCAGTATTTT. Its protein product is CASSLERDTQYF. The chain employs TRBV28 and TRBJ2-3; a possible D gene is TRBD2 (5 bases). CDR3 size: 12 residues. V was shortened by 2 bases and J by 6 bases, with 6 bases between the two germline ends. Germline loops: CDR1 MDHEN, CDR2 SYDVKM.

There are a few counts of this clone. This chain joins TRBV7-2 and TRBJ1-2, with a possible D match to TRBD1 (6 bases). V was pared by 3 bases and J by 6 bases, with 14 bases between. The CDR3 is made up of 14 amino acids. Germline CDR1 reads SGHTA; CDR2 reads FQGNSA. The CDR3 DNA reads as TGTGCCAGCAGCTTCTCTGGGGGGGCCGATGGCTACACCTTC. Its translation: CASSFSGGADGYTF. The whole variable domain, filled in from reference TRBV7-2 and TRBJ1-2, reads GAGVSQSPSNKVTEKGKDVELRCDPISGHTALYWYRQSLGQGLEFLIYFQGNSAPDKSGLPSDRFSAERTGGSVSTLTIQRTQQEDSAVYLCASSFSGGADGYTFGSGTRLTVV.

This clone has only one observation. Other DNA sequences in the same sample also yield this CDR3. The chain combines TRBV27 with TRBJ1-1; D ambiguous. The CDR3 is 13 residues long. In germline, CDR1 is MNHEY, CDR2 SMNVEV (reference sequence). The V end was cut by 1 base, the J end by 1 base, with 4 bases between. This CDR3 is CASSLFQNTEAFF. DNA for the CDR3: TGTGCCAGCAGTTTATTCCAGAACACTGAAGCTTTCTTT.

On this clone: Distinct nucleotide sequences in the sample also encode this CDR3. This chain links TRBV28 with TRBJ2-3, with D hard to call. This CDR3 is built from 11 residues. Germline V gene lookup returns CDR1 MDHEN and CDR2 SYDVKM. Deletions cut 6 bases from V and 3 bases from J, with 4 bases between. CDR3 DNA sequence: TGTGCCAGCAGAGGTACAGATACGCAGTATTTT. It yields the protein CASRGTDTQYF.

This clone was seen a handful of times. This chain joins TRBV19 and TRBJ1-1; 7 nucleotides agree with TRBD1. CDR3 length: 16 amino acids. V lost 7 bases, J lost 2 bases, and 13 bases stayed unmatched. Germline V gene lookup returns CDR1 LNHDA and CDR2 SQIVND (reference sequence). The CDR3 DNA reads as TGTGCCAGTAACCCAGGGGGTCCGACCATTAACACTGAAGCTTTCTTT. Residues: CASNPGGPTINTEAFF.

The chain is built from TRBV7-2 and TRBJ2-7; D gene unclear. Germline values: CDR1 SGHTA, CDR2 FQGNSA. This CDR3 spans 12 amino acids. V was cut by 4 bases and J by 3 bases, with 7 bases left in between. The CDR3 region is CASSSHNYEQYF. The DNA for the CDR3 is TGTGCCAGCAGCTCTCACAACTACGAGCAGTACTTC.

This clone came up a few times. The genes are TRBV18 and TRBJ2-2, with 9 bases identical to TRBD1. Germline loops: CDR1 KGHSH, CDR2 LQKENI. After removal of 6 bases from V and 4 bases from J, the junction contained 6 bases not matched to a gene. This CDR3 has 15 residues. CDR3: CASSLQGAVTGELFF. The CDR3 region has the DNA TGTGCCAGCTCGCTACAGGGGGCCGTCACCGGGGAGCTGTTTTTT.

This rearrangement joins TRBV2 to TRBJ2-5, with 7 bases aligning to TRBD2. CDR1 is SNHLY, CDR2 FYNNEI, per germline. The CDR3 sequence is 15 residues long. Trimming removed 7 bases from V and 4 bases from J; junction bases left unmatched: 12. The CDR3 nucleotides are TGTGCCAGCATGATTCGCGGGAGCTTGCCAGAGACCCAGTACTTC. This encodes CASMIRGSLPETQYF. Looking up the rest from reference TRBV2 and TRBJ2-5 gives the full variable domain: EPEVTQTPSHQVTQMGQEVILRCVPISNHLYFYWYRQILGQKVEFLVSFYNNEISEKSEIFDDQFSVERPDGSNFTLKIRSTKLEDSAMYFCASMIRGSLPETQYFGPGTRLLVL.

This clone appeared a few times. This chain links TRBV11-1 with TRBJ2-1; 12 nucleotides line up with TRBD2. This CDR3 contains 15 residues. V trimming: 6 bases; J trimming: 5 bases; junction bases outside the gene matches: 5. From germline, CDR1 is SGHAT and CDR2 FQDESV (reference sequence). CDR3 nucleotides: TGTGCCAGCAGTTTCGGACTAGCGGGGAACAATGAGCAGTTCTTC. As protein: CASSFGLAGNNEQFF. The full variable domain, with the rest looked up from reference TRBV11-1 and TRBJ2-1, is EAEVAQSPRYKITEKSQAVAFWCDPISGHATLYWYRQILGQGPELLVQFQDESVVDDSQLPKDRFSAERLKGVDSTLKIQPAELGDSAMYLCASSFGLAGNNEQFFGPGTRLTVL.

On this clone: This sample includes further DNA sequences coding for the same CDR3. CDR3 DNA: TGTGCCAGCAGTTTAGGACAGGGCTACAATGAGCAGTTCTTC. It is translated as CASSLGQGYNEQFF. This chain uses TRBV27 with TRBJ2-1, with 8 positions matching TRBD1. V was pared by 2 bases and J by 3 bases, with 0 bases of the junction left unmatched. Looked up from germline, CDR1 is MNHEY and CDR2 is SMNVEV (reference sequence). This CDR3 is 14 amino acids long.

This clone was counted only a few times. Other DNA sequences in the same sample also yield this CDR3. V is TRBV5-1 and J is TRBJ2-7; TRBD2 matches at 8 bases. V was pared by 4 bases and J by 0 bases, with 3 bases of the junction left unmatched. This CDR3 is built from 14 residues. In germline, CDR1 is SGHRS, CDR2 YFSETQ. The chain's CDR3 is CASSTGTSSYEQYF. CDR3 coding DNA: TGCGCCAGCAGCACCGGGACTAGCTCCTACGAGCAGTACTTC.

This CDR3 reads CASSTASGRNTDTQYF. The CDR3 DNA reads as TGCGCCAGCAGCACTGCTAGCGGGAGGAACACAGATACGCAGTATTTT. The J gene is TRBJ2-3, the V gene TRBV5-1, with 11 nucleotides matching TRBD2. CDR3 length: 16 amino acids. After removal of 4 bases from V and 2 bases from J, the junction contained 6 bases not matched to a gene. In germline, CDR1 is SGHRS, CDR2 YFSETQ.